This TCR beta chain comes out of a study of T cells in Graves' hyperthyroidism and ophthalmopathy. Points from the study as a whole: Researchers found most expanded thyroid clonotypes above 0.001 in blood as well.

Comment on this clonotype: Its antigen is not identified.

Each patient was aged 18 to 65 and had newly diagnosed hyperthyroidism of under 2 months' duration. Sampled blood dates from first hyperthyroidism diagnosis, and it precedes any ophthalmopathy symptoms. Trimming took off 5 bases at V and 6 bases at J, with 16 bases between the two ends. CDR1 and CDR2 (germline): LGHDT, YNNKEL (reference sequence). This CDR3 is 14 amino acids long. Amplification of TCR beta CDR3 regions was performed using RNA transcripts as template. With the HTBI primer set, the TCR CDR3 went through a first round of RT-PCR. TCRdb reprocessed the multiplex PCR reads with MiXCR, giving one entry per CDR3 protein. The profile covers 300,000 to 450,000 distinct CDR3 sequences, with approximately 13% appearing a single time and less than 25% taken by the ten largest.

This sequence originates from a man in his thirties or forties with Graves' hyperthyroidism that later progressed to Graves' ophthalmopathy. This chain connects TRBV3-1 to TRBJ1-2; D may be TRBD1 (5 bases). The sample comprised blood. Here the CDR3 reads CASSFRGGDNGYTF. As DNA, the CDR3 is TGTGCCAGCAGCTTCCGGGGAGGGGATAATGGCTACACCTTC.